This T cell receptor beta chain was profiled in a study of glioma-infiltrating T cells. Study conclusions and caveats: Gliomas, especially low-grade, showed above-expected tissue-blood divergence; non-neoplastic patients showed below.

Using RNA template, CDR3s of TCR alpha and beta were amplified with iRepertoire arm-PCR. One-step reverse transcription and amplification started from around 100-400 ng of tissue mRNA or PBMC total RNA. TCRdb passed the multiplex PCR reads through MiXCR, listing each CDR3 protein once. The sample lists around 140,000 distinct CDR3 sequences, about 39% occurring once. This clonotype occurred a few times. The antigen remains unidentified. In germline, CDR1 is LNHNV, CDR2 YYDKDF (reference sequence). V lost 1 base and J 1 base, leaving 10 bases between the germline ends. This CDR3 is 15 amino acids long. The source material was glioma tissue, nonneoplastic brain tissue, or PBMCs (not recorded which). This receptor was taken from a human donor with low-grade glioma or glioblastoma, undergoing nonglioma brain surgery, or in good health (not recorded which). The chain has TRBV15 and TRBJ2-5, with D perhaps matching TRBD1 (6 bases). The CDR3 protein is CATSRGRTAQETQYF. In DNA form, the CDR3 reads TGTGCCACCAGCAGAGGTCGGACAGCCCAAGAGACCCAGTACTTC.